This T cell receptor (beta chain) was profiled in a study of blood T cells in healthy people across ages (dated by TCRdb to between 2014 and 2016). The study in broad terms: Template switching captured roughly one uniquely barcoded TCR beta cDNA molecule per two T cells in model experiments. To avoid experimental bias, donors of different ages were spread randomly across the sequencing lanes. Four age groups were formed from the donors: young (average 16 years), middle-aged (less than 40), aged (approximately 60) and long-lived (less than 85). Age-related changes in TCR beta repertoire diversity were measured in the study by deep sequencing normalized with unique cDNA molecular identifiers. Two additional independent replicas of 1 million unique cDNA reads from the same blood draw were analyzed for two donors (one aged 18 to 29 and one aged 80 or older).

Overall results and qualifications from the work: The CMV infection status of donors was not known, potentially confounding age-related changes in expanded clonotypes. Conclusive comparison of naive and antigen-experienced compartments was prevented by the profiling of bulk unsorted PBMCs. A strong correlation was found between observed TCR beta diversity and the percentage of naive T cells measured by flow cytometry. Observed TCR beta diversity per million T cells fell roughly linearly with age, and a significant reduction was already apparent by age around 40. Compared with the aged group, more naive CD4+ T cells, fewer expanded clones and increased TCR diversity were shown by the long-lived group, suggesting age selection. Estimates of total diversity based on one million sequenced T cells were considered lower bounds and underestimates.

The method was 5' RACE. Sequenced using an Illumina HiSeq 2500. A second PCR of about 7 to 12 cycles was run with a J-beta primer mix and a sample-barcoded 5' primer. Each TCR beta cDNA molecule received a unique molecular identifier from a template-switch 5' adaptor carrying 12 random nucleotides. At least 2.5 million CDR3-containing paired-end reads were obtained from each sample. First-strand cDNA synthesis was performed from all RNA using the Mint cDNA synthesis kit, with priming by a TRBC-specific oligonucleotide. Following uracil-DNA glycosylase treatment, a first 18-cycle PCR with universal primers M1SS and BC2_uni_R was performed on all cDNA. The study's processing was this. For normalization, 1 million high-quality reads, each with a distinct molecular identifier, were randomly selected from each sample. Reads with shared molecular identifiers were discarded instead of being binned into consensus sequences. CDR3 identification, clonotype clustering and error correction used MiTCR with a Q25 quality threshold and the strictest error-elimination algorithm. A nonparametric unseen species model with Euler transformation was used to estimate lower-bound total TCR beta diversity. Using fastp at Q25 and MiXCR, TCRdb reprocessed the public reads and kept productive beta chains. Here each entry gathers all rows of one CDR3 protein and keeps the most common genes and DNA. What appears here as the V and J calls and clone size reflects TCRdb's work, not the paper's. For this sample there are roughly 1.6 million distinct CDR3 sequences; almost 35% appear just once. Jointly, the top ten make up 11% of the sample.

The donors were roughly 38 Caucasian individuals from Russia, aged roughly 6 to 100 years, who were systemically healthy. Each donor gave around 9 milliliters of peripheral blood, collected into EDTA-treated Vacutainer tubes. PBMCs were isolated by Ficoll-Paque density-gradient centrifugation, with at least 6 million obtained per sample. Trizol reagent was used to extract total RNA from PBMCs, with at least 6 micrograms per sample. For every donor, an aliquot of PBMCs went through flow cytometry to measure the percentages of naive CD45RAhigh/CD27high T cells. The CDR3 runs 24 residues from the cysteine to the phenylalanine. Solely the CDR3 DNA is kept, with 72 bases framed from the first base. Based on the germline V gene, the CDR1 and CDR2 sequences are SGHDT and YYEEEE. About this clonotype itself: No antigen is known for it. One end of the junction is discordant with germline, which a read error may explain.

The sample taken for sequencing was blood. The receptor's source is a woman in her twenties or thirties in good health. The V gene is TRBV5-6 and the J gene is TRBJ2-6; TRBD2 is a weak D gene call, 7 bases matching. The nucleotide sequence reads TGTGCCAGCAGCTTCATGGGGGGGGTAAGACGCGGGGGCCCCTTCACCTCTGGGACCAACGTCCTGACTTTC. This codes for CASSFMGGVRRGGPFTSGTNVLTF.